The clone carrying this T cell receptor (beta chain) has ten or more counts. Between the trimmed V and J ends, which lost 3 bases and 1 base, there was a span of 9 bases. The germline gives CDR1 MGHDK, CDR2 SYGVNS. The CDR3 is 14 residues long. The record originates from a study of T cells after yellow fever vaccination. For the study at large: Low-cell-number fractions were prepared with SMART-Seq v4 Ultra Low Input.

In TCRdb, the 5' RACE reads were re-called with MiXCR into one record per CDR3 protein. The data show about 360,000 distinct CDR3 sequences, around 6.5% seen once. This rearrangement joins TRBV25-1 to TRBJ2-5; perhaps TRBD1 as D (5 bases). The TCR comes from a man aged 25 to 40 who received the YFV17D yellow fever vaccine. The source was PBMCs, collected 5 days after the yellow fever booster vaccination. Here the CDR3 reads CASSDRVFQETQYF. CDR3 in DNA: TGTGCCAGCAGTGACAGGGTCTTCCAAGAGACCCAGTACTTC.